One and the same sample provided the 14 T cell receptor beta chains below, sequenced in a study of blood T cells in healthy people across ages. The authors ran a second PCR of about 6 to 11 cycles using a sample-barcoded 5' primer and a J-beta primer mix. In TCRdb, the 5' RACE reads were re-called with MiXCR into one record per CDR3 protein. The sample shows around 1.1 million distinct CDR3 sequences, around two fifths of them seen only once. The sample consisted of blood. The receptors here all came from a man aged 18 to 35 in good health.

Of note for this clonotype: At one boundary the junction diverges from the germline segment, which might be a read error. The rearrangement joins TRBV7-2 to TRBJ1-2; D uncertain. Germline V CDR1 and CDR2: SGHTA, FQGNSA. This CDR3 spans 13 amino acids. The CDR3 protein is CVSSRVNSDGYTF. The DNA of the CDR3 is TGTGTCAGCAGCCGCGTAAACTCCGATGGCTACACCTTC.

To note about this clonotype: The germline gene is not matched at one end of the junction; a read error may be the cause. The rearrangement links TRBV14 to TRBJ1-4; the D is unclear. In germline, CDR1 is SGHDN, CDR2 FVKESK. There are 15 residues in the CDR3. The CDR3 nucleotides are TGTGCCAGCAACCAAGATTGGAACACGCTTGAAAAACTGTTTTTT. It is translated as CASNQDWNTLEKLFF.

The V gene is TRBV4-3, the J gene TRBJ1-1, with D unresolved. Germline CDR1 is LGHNA and CDR2 is YSLEER. Trimming removed 3 bases at V and 12 bases at J, with 17 bases between. The CDR3 is made up of 13 amino acids. The CDR3 coding sequence is TGCGCCAGCAGCCACCCATCAGACCGCTGCTCTTTCTTT. Translated, it gives CASSHPSDRCSFF.

The chain couples TRBV18 to TRBJ2-1, with D perhaps assigned TRBD1 or TRBD2 (7 bases each). Germline loops: CDR1 KGHSH, CDR2 LQKENI. V was clipped by 0 bases and J by 9 bases, with 15 bases between them. CDR3 length equals 15 residues. CDR3 DNA sequence: TGTGCCAGCTCACCACCGGAGACAGGGAGGGCTGAGCAGTTCTTC. This encodes CASSPPETGRAEQFF.

This clonotype was observed a few times. This chain uses TRBV9 with TRBJ2-1, with 7 bases fitting TRBD1. The CDR3 is 15 amino acids. CDR1 SGDLS and CDR2 YYNGEE come from the germline V gene. V gave up 3 bases and J gave up 1 base; unmatched junction bases: 4. CDR3 loop: CASSAQGESYNEQFF. CDR3 coding DNA: TGTGCCAGCAGCGCCCAGGGGGAGTCCTACAATGAGCAGTTCTTC.

The V gene is TRBV12-3 or TRBV12-4, the J gene TRBJ2-3; TRBD1 or TRBD2 may be the D gene (5 bases each). The V and J ends lost 4 bases and 2 bases respectively, with 10 bases between them. This CDR3 region has 14 residues. The CDR3 DNA reads as TGTGCCAGCAGTTCGGGACGGAACACAGATACGCAGTATTTT. Its protein product is CASSSGRNTDTQYF.

The rearrangement joins TRBV9 to TRBJ2-1; 7 nucleotides agree with TRBD1. Germline V lookup: CDR1 SGDLS, CDR2 YYNGEE. J lost 1 base, V lost 0 bases, and 7 bases had no gene match. This CDR3 comprises 17 residues. CDR3 protein: CASSVASDRMSYNEQFF. CDR3 in DNA: TGTGCCAGCAGCGTAGCATCGGACAGGATGTCCTACAATGAGCAGTTCTTC. The full variable domain, its missing parts supplied by reference TRBV9 and TRBJ2-1, is DSGVTQTPKHLITATGQRVTLRCSPRSGDLSVYWYQQSLDQGLQFLIQYYNGEERAKGNILERFSAQQFPDLHSELNLSSLELGDSALYFCASSVASDRMSYNEQFFGPGTRLTVL.

On this clonotype itself: Given a much more abundant clone one base away, this may be a read error. The gene calls are TRBV12-3 or TRBV12-4 and TRBJ2-1; D is possibly TRBD2 (6 bases). Near its end, the DNA agrees better with TRBJ2-7, so the J call may be wrong. CDR3 size: 13 residues. The CDR3 sequence is CASSIGLNNEQYF. For the CDR3, the DNA is TGTGCCAGCAGCATTGGACTAAACAATGAGCAGTACTTC.

CDR3 DNA: TGCGCCAGCAGCGCTAGCGCGACAGGGCTGTACAATGAGCAGTTCTTC. Translating it yields CASSASATGLYNEQFF. The chain uses TRBV4-3 and TRBJ2-1, with TRBD1 as a possible D gene (7 bases). Trimming pared 5 bases from V and 4 bases from J, leaving 18 bases between. The CDR3 has 16 amino acids. Germline V gene lookup returns CDR1 LGHNA and CDR2 YSLEER.

CDR3 in amino acids: CSARSGTGGDEKLFF. CDR3 bases: TGCAGTGCTAGAAGCGGGACAGGGGGCGATGAAAAACTGTTTTTT. The chain employs TRBV20-1 and TRBJ1-4, with 12 bases aligning to TRBD1. This CDR3 has 15 amino acids. Germline V gene sequence: CDR1 DFQATT, CDR2 SNEGSKA (reference sequence). Losses at the gene ends were 2 bases for V and 6 bases for J; bases not matched to a gene: 4.

This clonotype was counted a few times. This rearrangement joins TRBV7-9 to TRBJ1-4; 11 bases agree with TRBD1. V dropped 3 bases and J dropped 6; count of bases not matched to a gene: 6. The CDR3 spans 16 residues. The V gene's germline CDR1 is SEHNR and CDR2 FQNEAQ (reference sequence). The CDR3 loop is CASSFLDRGRDEKLFF. CDR3 DNA: TGTGCCAGCAGCTTCCTGGACAGGGGGCGAGATGAAAAACTGTTTTTT.

This chain uses TRBV27 with TRBJ1-1, with unresolved D. The CDR3 runs 14 residues. Germline V gene sequence: CDR1 MNHEY, CDR2 SMNVEV (reference sequence). Deletions cut 6 bases from V and 1 base from J, with 12 bases between. CDR3 DNA: TGTGCCAGCAGCCGGGAAGAGGGGAACACTGAAGCTTTCTTT. Translated: CASSREEGNTEAFF.

This clonotype has more than one count but fewer than ten. The chain employs TRBV20-1 and TRBJ1-1; no clear D. CDR1 DFQATT and CDR2 SNEGSKA come from the germline V gene (reference sequence). This CDR3 region has 12 residues. The V end was cut by 5 bases, the J end by 11 bases, with 18 bases between. The CDR3 DNA reads TGCAGTGCTTTCAGACCCAGACTACGGGCTTTCTTT. This sequence encodes CSAFRPRLRAFF.

This clonotype was recorded at least ten times. This chain joins TRBV10-3 and TRBJ2-5; D gene ambiguous. This CDR3 is 13 amino acids long. From germline, CDR1 is ENHRY and CDR2 SYGVKD. V dropped 6 bases and J dropped 2 bases, with 10 bases sitting between them. In DNA, the CDR3 is TGTGCCATCAGGGGTTACAGACAAGAGACCCAGTACTTC. It codes for CAIRGYRQETQYF.